This paragraph covers one T cell receptor (beta chain) sequence. What it recognizes is unknown. Trimming took 1 base from V and 0 from J, leaving 9 bases between them. Germline V lookup: CDR1 SGHRS, CDR2 YFSETQ. CDR3 size: 15 residues. This sample was taken from a study of CD8 T cells in ankylosing spondylitis. TCRdb ran MiXCR on the 5' RACE reads and lists one entry per CDR3 protein. The sample holds about 750,000 distinct CDR3 sequences; 15% to 20% are singletons and the top ten take approximately 18%. General study points: Ankylosing spondylitis blood seemed to carry a telltale TCR beta motif made of roughly eight highly homologous variants.

What was sequenced was blood, either unsorted or a sorted T cell fraction (not recorded which). The rearrangement joins TRBV5-1 to TRBJ2-3; the D is unclear. The sequence came from a male donor with ankylosing spondylitis. CDR3 region: CASSLQLPSTDTQYF. DNA for the CDR3: TGCGCCAGCAGCTTGCAGCTACCTAGCACAGATACGCAGTATTTT.